The 32 T cell receptor beta chains in this list originate from one sample, sequenced in a study of beta chain features in type 1 diabetes. Of the isolated RNA, all was reverse transcribed, and so the sequenced material was expressed TCRB transcripts. Measured with immunoSEQ multiplex PCR; TCRdb has only the in-frame clones, and not every one. Among 240,000 or so clones listed, 25% to 30% were seen once. Material for sequencing was central memory CD4+ T cells from blood. The source is a man between 25 and 39 years old in good health.

A few counts support this clone. The rearrangement joins TRBV11-1 to TRBJ1-1; a possible D gene is TRBD1 (5 bases). Germline assignment: CDR1 SGHAT and CDR2 FQDESV (reference sequence). V lost 2 bases, J lost 4 bases, and 14 bases lay in between. This CDR3 contains 15 residues. CDR3 DNA sequence: TGTGCCAGCAGCTTATCTGGGGGTTTGAGCACTGAAGCTTTCTTT. Protein product: CASSLSGGLSTEAFF.

The chain joins TRBV5-6 to TRBJ2-7; D is unresolved. V was trimmed by 6 bases and J by 6 bases, leaving 16 bases between them. This CDR3 is built from 13 residues. CDR1 and CDR2 from the germline V gene are SGHDT and YYEEEE. As DNA, the CDR3 is TGTGCCAGCACCACGGTGGGGTGGGGCGAGCAGTACTTC. Translated: CASTTVGWGEQYF.

The chain recombines TRBV9 with TRBJ2-1; 7 bases align to TRBD1. In germline, CDR1 is SGDLS, CDR2 YYNGEE. This CDR3 has 15 residues. The V and J ends lost 0 bases and 4 bases, in that order; junction bases with no gene match: 4. Here the CDR3 reads CASSVDSGQYNEQFF. CDR3 nucleotides: TGTGCCAGCAGCGTAGATTCGGGACAGTACAATGAGCAGTTCTTC.

CDR3 DNA sequence: TGTGCCTGGAGTGTTGAGCGGGGGGGCAATGAGCAGTTCTTC. It is translated as CAWSVERGGNEQFF. This chain connects TRBV30 to TRBJ2-1; TRBD2 matches 10 bases. J lost 6 bases, V lost 0 bases, and 2 bases had no gene match. The CDR3 is 14 residues long. Germline CDR1 is GTSNPN and CDR2 is SVGIG (reference sequence).

The chain uses TRBV7-2 and TRBJ2-2; the D is unclear. CDR3 length: 16 amino acids. CDR1 and CDR2 from the germline V gene are SGHTA and FQGNSA. Trimming removed 1 base at V and 0 bases at J, with 9 bases between. CDR3 bases: TGTGCCAGCAGCTTAGGGTCGCGGCCGAACACCGGGGAGCTGTTTTTT. Amino acid sequence: CASSLGSRPNTGELFF.

The chain is built from TRBV11-2 and TRBJ2-7; D is uncertain. V was shortened by 2 bases and J by 4 bases, with 12 bases between the two germline ends. Germline lookup yields CDR1 SGHAT and CDR2 FQNNGV. The length of the CDR3 is 14 residues. The CDR3: CASSLTGGRYEQYF. The CDR3 DNA follows: TGTGCCAGCAGCTTAACCGGTGGTAGGTACGAGCAGTACTTC. Using reference TRBV11-2 and TRBJ2-7 for the parts outside the CDR3, the full variable domain is EAGVAQSPRYKIIEKRQSVAFWCNPISGHATLYWYQQILGQGPKLLIQFQNNGVVDDSQLPKDRFSAERLKGVDSTLKIQPAKLEDSAVYLCASSLTGGRYEQYFGPGTRLTVT.

V and J are TRBV4-3 and TRBJ2-1, with a possible D match to TRBD2 (6 bases). The CDR3 consists of 15 residues. Germline V gives CDR1 LGHNA, CDR2 YSLEER. V was pared by 4 bases and J by 15 bases, with 25 bases between. The CDR3 nucleotides are TGCGCCAGCAGCCCGACCACTATATCAGGAGGGATCCGGTTCTTC. Its protein is CASSPTTISGGIRFF.

This clone has just a few counts. The gene calls are TRBV7-9 and TRBJ1-1, with no clear D. V gave up 6 bases and J gave up 0 bases, with 8 bases separating them. The germline CDR1 and CDR2 sequences are SEHNR and FQNEAQ (reference sequence). This CDR3 is built from 13 residues. The CDR3 nucleotides are TGTGCCAGCAGTTTCGAAATGAACACTGAAGCTTTCTTT. As protein: CASSFEMNTEAFF.

This clone was counted only a few times. Additional DNA sequences in this sample encode the identical CDR3. The chain combines TRBV5-4 with TRBJ2-3; maybe TRBD2 (5 bases). Germline V gives CDR1 SGHNT, CDR2 YYREEE (reference sequence). This CDR3 has 15 amino acids. With 0 bases removed from V and 2 bases from J, the gap between germline ends came to 10 bases. Here the CDR3 DNA reads TGTGCCAGCAGCTTGGAACGGGGTGCCACAGATACGCAGTATTTT. This codes for CASSLERGATDTQYF.

In its sample, this clone was seen many times. The J gene is TRBJ1-2, the V gene TRBV7-2, with a tentative D call TRBD1 (5 bases). CDR1 and CDR2 (germline): SGHTA, FQGNSA. Trimming cost V 5 bases and J 3 bases, with 19 bases left between them. The CDR3 has 16 residues. CDR3 amino acids: CASSTRAGRVDYGYTF. The DNA for the CDR3 is TGTGCCAGCAGCACCAGAGCCGGCAGGGTGGACTATGGCTACACCTTC.

The rearrangement uses TRBV2 and TRBJ2-7, with a weak D call TRBD1 (6 bases). The CDR3 is 13 residues long. Germline CDR1 SNHLY, CDR2 FYNNEI. The V gene lost 5 bases and the J gene lost 3 bases, with 11 bases spanning the gap. This CDR3 is CASSPEQGYEQYF. The CDR3 DNA sequence: TGTGCCAGCAGTCCTGAACAGGGCTACGAGCAGTACTTC.

V and J are TRBV23-1 and TRBJ1-3, with D maybe TRBD1 (5 bases). TRBV23-1 is placed among ORFs of uncertain function. The CDR3 runs 14 residues. V shed 8 bases and J shed 4 bases, with 15 bases lying between them. The CDR3 region is CASSPRGNGNTIYF. For the CDR3, the DNA is TGCGCCAGCTCTCCCCGGGGGAACGGAAACACCATATATTTT.

The sample holds one count of this clone. The same CDR3 arises from other DNA sequences in this sample as well. This rearrangement joins TRBV30 to TRBJ2-7; D gene unclear. The CDR3 extends over 14 amino acids. Germline loops: CDR1 GTSNPN, CDR2 SVGIG (reference sequence). V lost 2 bases to trimming and J lost 3 bases, with 14 bases between them. In nucleotides, the CDR3 is TGTGCCTGGAGTAAGCCGTTAATGGGCTACGAGCAGTACTTC. Its protein is CAWSKPLMGYEQYF. Complete variable domain (other parts from reference TRBV30 and TRBJ2-7): SQTIHQWPATLVQPVGSPLSLECTVEGTSNPNLYWYRQAAGRGLQLLFYSVGIGQISSEVPQNLSASRPQDRQFILSSKKLLLSDSGFYLCAWSKPLMGYEQYFGPGTRLTVT.

This clone appeared a few times. The V and J genes are TRBV6-5 and TRBJ1-2; 7 bases are shared with TRBD1. Trimming at V came to 0 bases and at J to 13 bases, leaving 5 bases not matched to a gene. CDR1 and CDR2 (germline): MNHEY, SVGAGI. CDR3 size: 12 residues. Here the CDR3 reads CASSYSAGTATF. The CDR3 bases are TGTGCCAGCAGTTACTCTGCGGGGACAGCCACCTTC.

This clone has only a few counts. The gene calls are TRBV28 and TRBJ2-1, with 12 bases aligning to TRBD1. The V segment lost 6 bases and the J segment 7 bases; nucleotides outside the gene matches: 16. CDR1 and CDR2 (germline): MDHEN, SYDVKM. The CDR3 is 18 amino acids. The CDR3 bases are TGTGCCAGCAGCTCCGGGACAGGGGGCGCCCCAAGGTTGAATGAGCAGTTCTTC. As protein: CASSSGTGGAPRLNEQFF.

V is TRBV9 and J is TRBJ1-2; the D is unclear. This CDR3 contains 15 residues. V lost 3 bases, J lost 8 bases, and 20 bases lay in between. The germline V gene encodes CDR1 SGDLS and CDR2 YYNGEE. For the CDR3, the DNA is TGTGCCAGCAGCGACGGGAAACACGAGACGCGGGGCTACACCTTC. This encodes CASSDGKHETRGYTF.

This clone was picked up a small number of times. The chain is built from TRBV15 and TRBJ1-1; D ambiguous. The germline V gene has CDR1 LNHNV and CDR2 YYDKDF (reference sequence). The CDR3 totals 15 residues. V was cut by 3 bases and J by 1 base, with 12 bases left in between. The CDR3: CATSSGLGGNTEAFF. The CDR3, as DNA: TGTGCCACCAGCAGTGGCCTGGGTGGGAACACTGAAGCTTTCTTT.

The chain recombines TRBV6-5 with TRBJ1-1; D gene ambiguous. V lost 8 bases and J 1 base, leaving 11 bases between the germline ends. The CDR3 is made up of 13 amino acids. Per germline, CDR1 MNHEY and CDR2 SVGAGI. Here the CDR3 DNA reads TGTGCCAGCGCGAGAGGGCGGAACACTGAAGCTTTCTTT. This encodes CASARGRNTEAFF.

The rearrangement uses TRBV30 and TRBJ1-5, with D perhaps matching TRBD1 (6 bases). CDR3 length: 13 residues. V was cut by 2 bases and J by 5 bases, with 10 bases left in between. Germline values: CDR1 GTSNPN, CDR2 SVGIG (reference sequence). CDR3 sequence reads: CAWSLGGDQPQHF. CDR3 in DNA: TGTGCCTGGAGTCTAGGGGGGGATCAGCCCCAGCATTTT.

The chain joins TRBV18 to TRBJ2-1; tentatively, D is TRBD2 (5 bases). Germline V CDR1 and CDR2: KGHSH, LQKENI. The CDR3 runs 13 residues. With 3 bases removed from V and 5 bases from J, the gap between germline ends came to 8 bases. CDR3 DNA: TGTGCCAGCTCACCCTCACTAGACAATGAGCAGTTCTTC. Translating gives CASSPSLDNEQFF.

The chain uses TRBV14 and TRBJ1-6; D is unresolved. The germline V gene has CDR1 SGHDN and CDR2 FVKESK. There are 14 residues in the CDR3. Between the trimmed V and J ends, which lost 2 bases and 9 bases, there was a span of 11 bases. This CDR3 is CASSQMTTPSPLHF. For the CDR3, the DNA is TGTGCCAGCAGCCAAATGACGACTCCTTCACCCCTCCACTTT.

This clone was seen more than once but under ten times. This chain links TRBV29-1 with TRBJ2-3, with no clear D. Germline lookup yields CDR1 SQVTM and CDR2 ANQGSEA. The CDR3 consists of 12 residues. V was clipped by 3 bases and J by 5 bases, with 9 bases between them. Here the CDR3 reads CSVDPGIDTQYF. CDR3 nucleotides: TGCAGCGTTGATCCTGGCATAGATACGCAGTATTTT.

This rearrangement joins TRBV6-1 to TRBJ2-7; D is undetermined. From germline, CDR1 is MNHNS and CDR2 SASEGT. The CDR3 runs 10 residues. The V end was cut by 7 bases, the J end by 5 bases, with 6 bases between. The CDR3 nucleotides are TGTGCCAGCACCCATGACGAGCAGTACTTC. Its translation is CASTHDEQYF.

This clone has only a few counts. V is TRBV10-3 and J is TRBJ2-7; TRBD1 matches 9 bases. V lost 2 bases and J lost 7; bases outside the gene matches: 9. Germline CDR1 is ENHRY and CDR2 is SYGVKD. This CDR3 is built from 15 residues. In nucleotides, the CDR3 is TGTGCCATCAGTGAGCCCCGGACAGGGGCGGCAGAGCAGTACTTC. It yields the protein CAISEPRTGAAEQYF.

CDR3 sequence reads: CASGQQGSGADTQYF. The CDR3, as DNA: TGTGCCAGCGGCCAACAGGGTTCGGGGGCAGATACGCAGTATTTT. The J gene is TRBJ2-3, the V gene TRBV6-1; D might be TRBD1 or TRBD2, each matching 6 bases. Germline assignment: CDR1 MNHNS and CDR2 SASEGT. The CDR3 consists of 15 residues. With 8 bases removed from V and 4 bases from J, the gap between germline ends came to 19 bases.

This clone was counted between two and nine times. This chain links TRBV29-1 with TRBJ1-2, with a tentative D call TRBD1 (5 bases). Trimming took 3 bases from V and 4 from J, leaving 9 bases between them. CDR1 is SQVTM, CDR2 ANQGSEA, per germline. The CDR3 spans 12 residues. In DNA, the CDR3 is TGCAGCGTTGAGTCAGGGACCTATGGCTACACCTTC. Its protein is CSVESGTYGYTF.

The chain carries TRBV5-1 and TRBJ2-1; TRBD2 agrees at 12 bases. The CDR3 contains 16 residues. After removal of 4 bases from V and 6 bases from J, the junction contained 8 bases not matched to a gene. CDR1 is SGHRS and CDR2 is YFSETQ in the germline V gene. CDR3 sequence: CASSPLTSGSFNEQFF. For the CDR3, the DNA is TGCGCCAGCAGCCCACTGACTAGCGGGAGTTTCAATGAGCAGTTCTTC.

The J gene is TRBJ2-3, the V gene TRBV7-9, with 7 bases identical to TRBD2. J was trimmed by 5 bases and V by 7 bases; bases with no gene match: 9. The germline CDR1 and CDR2 sequences are SEHNR and FQNEAQ (reference sequence). The CDR3 contains 14 residues. CDR3 bases: TGTGCCAGCACCGAGGGGAGGGCCAGAGATACGCAGTATTTT. Encoded protein: CASTEGRARDTQYF.

The chain uses TRBV5-4 and TRBJ2-3; 7 bases are a match to TRBD2. With V trimmed by 4 bases and J by 6 bases, 8 bases remained unmatched. The CDR3 loop spans 14 amino acids. From germline, CDR1 is SGHNT and CDR2 YYREEE (reference sequence). The CDR3 here is CASSIRGGLDTQYF. The CDR3 DNA reads as TGTGCCAGCAGCATACGGGGAGGGTTGGATACGCAGTATTTT.

This clone was observed a few times. The chain carries TRBV30 and TRBJ1-4, with 7 bases aligning to TRBD1. Germline loops: CDR1 GTSNPN, CDR2 SVGIG (reference sequence). Trimming took 2 bases from V and 8 from J; bases not matched to a gene: 11. This CDR3 comprises 15 residues. The CDR3 protein is CAWSQRGGASEKLFF. The CDR3 nucleotides are TGTGCCTGGAGTCAGCGAGGGGGCGCGAGCGAAAAACTGTTTTTT.

V usage is TRBV11-2 and J usage is TRBJ2-5, with 10 bases that match TRBD1. The ends lost 1 base at V and 6 bases at J; junction bases unmatched: 8. Per germline, CDR1 SGHAT and CDR2 FQNNGV. This CDR3 is built from 16 residues. The DNA of the CDR3 is TGTGCCAGCAGCTTAGGGGGACAGGGGACCCCGAAGACCCAGTACTTC. This sequence encodes CASSLGGQGTPKTQYF.

This clone was counted once. This chain uses TRBV4-3 with TRBJ1-2; 8 bases agree with TRBD1. Unmatched junction bases numbered 4, after V lost 3 bases and J lost 1 base. This CDR3 comprises 15 residues. Germline assignment: CDR1 LGHNA and CDR2 YSLEER. CDR3 coding DNA: TGCGCCAGCAGCCAGGCGACAGGGGATAACTATGGCTACACCTTC. Its protein product is CASSQATGDNYGYTF.